This T cell receptor (beta chain) was documented in a study of OX40 agonist ivuxolimab in advanced cancers. Whole-study context: Among those enrolled, mean age was about 63 years (range about 23 to 79) and about 79% were male.

There are 14 residues in the CDR3. The junction had 7 bases not matched to a gene; V was cut back by 8 bases and J by 3 bases. Germline V gene sequence: CDR1 MGHDK, CDR2 SYGVNS. The study, taken as a whole, reports: Clonal expansion was seen in CD4+ and CD8+ blood T cells by week 6 at 0.1 to 3.0 mg/kg. Normalized expansion of T-cell clones was also low for some nonresponders.

TCRdb's table, derived via immunoSEQ multiplex PCR, lists solely in-frame clones and lacks some. The sample holds about 44,000 clones, 80% seen once. Researchers took blood at baseline, on cycle 4 day 1, and on cycle 7 day 1. In the case of this clone: Antigen: not known.

Sequenced material: CD4+ or CD8+ T cells sorted from blood, taken in a trial of the OX40 agonist ivuxolimab. The rearrangement uses TRBV25-1 and TRBJ2-1, with 7 bases aligning to TRBD2. The sequence derives from an adult with an advanced solid tumor such as melanoma, head and neck, liver or kidney cancer. The CDR3 here is CASGGVGGYNEQFF. As DNA, the CDR3 is TGTGCCAGCGGGGGGGTGGGTGGCTACAATGAGCAGTTCTTC.